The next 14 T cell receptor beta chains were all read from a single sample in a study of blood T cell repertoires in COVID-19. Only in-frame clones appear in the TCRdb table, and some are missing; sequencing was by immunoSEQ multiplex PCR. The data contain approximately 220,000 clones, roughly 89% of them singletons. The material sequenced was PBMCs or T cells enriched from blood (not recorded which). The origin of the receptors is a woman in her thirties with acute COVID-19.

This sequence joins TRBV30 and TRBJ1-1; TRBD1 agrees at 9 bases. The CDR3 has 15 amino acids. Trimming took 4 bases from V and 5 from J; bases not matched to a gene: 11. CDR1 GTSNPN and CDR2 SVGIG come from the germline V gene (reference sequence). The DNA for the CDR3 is TGTGCCTGGACCGTACGGGACAGGGAGGAAACTGAAGCTTTCTTT. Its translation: CAWTVRDREETEAFF.

CDR3 in amino acids: CSVEGQGAYTEAFF. The DNA of the CDR3 is TGCAGCGTTGAGGGACAGGGGGCGTACACTGAAGCTTTCTTT. The chain couples TRBV29-1 to TRBJ1-1; 12 positions match TRBD1. This CDR3 has 14 residues. V shed 3 bases, J shed 3 bases, and the junction held 2 bases outside the gene matches. Germline CDR1 reads SQVTM; CDR2 reads ANQGSEA.

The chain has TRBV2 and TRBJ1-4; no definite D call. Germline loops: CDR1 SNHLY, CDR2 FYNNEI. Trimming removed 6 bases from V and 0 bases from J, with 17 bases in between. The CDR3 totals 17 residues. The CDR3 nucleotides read TGTGCCAGCAGACTTTCACAAGAGGGTGCAACTAATGAAAAACTGTTTTTT. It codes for CASRLSQEGATNEKLFF.

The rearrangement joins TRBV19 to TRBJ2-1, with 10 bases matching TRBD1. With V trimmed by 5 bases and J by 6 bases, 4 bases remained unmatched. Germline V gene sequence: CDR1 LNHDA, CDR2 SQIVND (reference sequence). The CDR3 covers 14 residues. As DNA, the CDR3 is TGTGCCAGTAGTGGGGACAGGGGTTTCAATGAGCAGTTCTTC. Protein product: CASSGDRGFNEQFF.

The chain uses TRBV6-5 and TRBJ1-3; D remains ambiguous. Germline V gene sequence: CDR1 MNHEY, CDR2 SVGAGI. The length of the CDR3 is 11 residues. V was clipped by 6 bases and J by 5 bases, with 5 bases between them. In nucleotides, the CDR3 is TGTGCCAGCAGCGCGAGAAACACCATATATTTT. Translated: CASSARNTIYF.

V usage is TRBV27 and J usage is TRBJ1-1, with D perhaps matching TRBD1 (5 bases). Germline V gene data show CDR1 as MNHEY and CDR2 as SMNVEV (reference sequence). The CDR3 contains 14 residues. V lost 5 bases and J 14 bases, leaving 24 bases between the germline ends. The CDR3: CASSPSDSPQLSFF. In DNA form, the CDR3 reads TGTGCCAGCAGTCCATCCGACAGCCCCCAGCTATCCTTCTTT.

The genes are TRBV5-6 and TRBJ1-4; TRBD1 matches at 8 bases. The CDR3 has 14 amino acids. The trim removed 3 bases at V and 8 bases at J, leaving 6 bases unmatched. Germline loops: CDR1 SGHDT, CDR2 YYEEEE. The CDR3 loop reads CASSSDRVWEKLFF. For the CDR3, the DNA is TGTGCCAGCAGCTCGGACAGGGTTTGGGAAAAACTGTTTTTT.

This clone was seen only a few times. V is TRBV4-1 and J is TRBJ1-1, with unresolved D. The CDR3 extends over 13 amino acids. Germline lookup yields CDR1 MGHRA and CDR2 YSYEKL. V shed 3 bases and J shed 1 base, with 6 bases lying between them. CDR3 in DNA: TGCGCCAGCAGCCATAACAGGAACACTGAAGCTTTCTTT. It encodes CASSHNRNTEAFF.

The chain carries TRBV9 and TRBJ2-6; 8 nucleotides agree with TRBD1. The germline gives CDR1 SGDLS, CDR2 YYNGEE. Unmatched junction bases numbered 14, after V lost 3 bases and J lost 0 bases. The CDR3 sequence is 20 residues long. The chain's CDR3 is CASSGTAWTGTYSGANVLTF. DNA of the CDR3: TGTGCCAGCAGCGGCACAGCCTGGACAGGGACCTACTCTGGGGCCAACGTCCTGACTTTC.

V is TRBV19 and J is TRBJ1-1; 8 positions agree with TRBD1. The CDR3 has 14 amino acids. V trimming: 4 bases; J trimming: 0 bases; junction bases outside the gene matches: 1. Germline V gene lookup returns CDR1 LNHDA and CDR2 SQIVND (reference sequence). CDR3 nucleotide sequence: TGTGCCAGTAGTAGACAGGGGCTGAACACTGAAGCTTTCTTT. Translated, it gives CASSRQGLNTEAFF.

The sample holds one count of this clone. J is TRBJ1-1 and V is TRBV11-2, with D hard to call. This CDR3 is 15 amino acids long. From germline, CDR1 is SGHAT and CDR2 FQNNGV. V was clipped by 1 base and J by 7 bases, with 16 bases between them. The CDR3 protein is CASSLGSTRLLEAFF. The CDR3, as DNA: TGTGCCAGCAGCTTAGGGTCGACCAGGTTGCTTGAAGCTTTCTTT. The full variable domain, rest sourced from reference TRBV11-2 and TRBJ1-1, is EAGVAQSPRYKIIEKRQSVAFWCNPISGHATLYWYQQILGQGPKLLIQFQNNGVVDDSQLPKDRFSAERLKGVDSTLKIQPAKLEDSAVYLCASSLGSTRLLEAFFGQGTRLTVV.

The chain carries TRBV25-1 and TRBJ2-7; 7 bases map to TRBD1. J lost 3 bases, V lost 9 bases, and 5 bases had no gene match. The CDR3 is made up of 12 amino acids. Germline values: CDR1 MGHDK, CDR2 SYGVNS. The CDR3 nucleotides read TGTGCCAGACAGGGGCTCAACTACGAGCAGTACTTC. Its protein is CARQGLNYEQYF.

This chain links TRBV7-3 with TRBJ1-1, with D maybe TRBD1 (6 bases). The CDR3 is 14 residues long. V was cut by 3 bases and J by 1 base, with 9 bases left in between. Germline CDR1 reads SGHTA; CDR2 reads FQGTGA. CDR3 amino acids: CASSLDSQNTEAFF. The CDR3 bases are TGTGCCAGCAGCTTGGACAGCCAGAACACTGAAGCTTTCTTT.

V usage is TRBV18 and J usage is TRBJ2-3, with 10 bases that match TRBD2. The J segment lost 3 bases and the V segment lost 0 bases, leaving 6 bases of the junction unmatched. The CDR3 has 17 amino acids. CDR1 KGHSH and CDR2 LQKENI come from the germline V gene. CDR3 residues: CASSPPSGGARTDTQYF. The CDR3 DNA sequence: TGTGCCAGCTCACCACCAAGCGGGGGGGCGAGAACAGATACGCAGTATTTT.